Each of the 31 T cell receptor beta chains below was sequenced from the same sample in a study of shared clonotypes between healthy human individuals. Assay used: immunoSEQ multiplex PCR; TCRdb lists only in-frame clones, some missing. This table holds about 1.1 million clones, approximately 80% found once. The specimen sequenced was memory CD4+ T cells from PBMCs. The subset was: CD45RA-negative fraction. These receptors originate from a young man in good health. Some clones in this sample may be carry-over from other donors' samples.

V usage is TRBV7-9 and J usage is TRBJ2-5; D not certain. In germline, CDR1 is SEHNR, CDR2 FQNEAQ (reference sequence). V lost 5 bases, J lost 7 bases, and 11 bases lay in between. The length of the CDR3 is 12 residues. The CDR3 spells CASSPEMGTQYF. As DNA, the CDR3 is TGTGCCAGCAGCCCAGAAATGGGGACCCAGTACTTC.

This clone appeared once. Other nucleotide sequences from this sample produce the same CDR3. This sequence joins TRBV5-4 and TRBJ2-7, with TRBD1 matching over 11 bases. The CDR3 spans 15 residues. Trimming cost V 4 bases and J 3 bases; bases outside gene matches: 6. Germline-derived CDR1 and CDR2 are SGHNT and YYREEE (reference sequence). CDR3 residues: CASSPGTGGNYEQYF. CDR3 bases: TGTGCCAGCAGCCCCGGGACAGGGGGGAACTACGAGCAGTACTTC. Full variable domain (remainder filled in from reference TRBV5-4 and TRBJ2-7): ETGVTQSPTHLIKTRGQQVTLRCSSQSGHNTVSWYQQALGQGPQFIFQYYREEENGRGNFPPRFSGLQFPNYSSELNVNALELDDSALYLCASSPGTGGNYEQYFGPGTRLTVT.

This clone turned up a few times. This chain uses TRBV6-6 with TRBJ2-1, with 11 bases lining up with TRBD2. V shed 6 bases and J 9 bases; nucleotides not matched to a gene: 10. The germline gives CDR1 MNHNY, CDR2 SVGAGI (reference sequence). This CDR3 is 15 amino acids long. The CDR3 sequence is CASSGPSGRFGEQFF. CDR3 DNA: TGTGCCAGCAGCGGCCCTAGCGGGAGGTTTGGTGAGCAGTTCTTC.

The rearrangement uses TRBV6-6 and TRBJ2-2, with a tentative D call TRBD2 (5 bases). V lost 6 bases to trimming and J lost 4 bases, with 9 bases between them. The CDR3 length is 13 residues. The germline gives CDR1 MNHNY, CDR2 SVGAGI (reference sequence). The CDR3 loop is CASRWTGTGELFF. The CDR3, as DNA: TGTGCCAGCAGATGGACTGGCACCGGGGAGCTGTTTTTT.

The chain uses TRBV9 and TRBJ2-7; D might be TRBD2 (5 bases). This CDR3 comprises 13 residues. V was shortened by 4 bases and J by 7 bases, with 15 bases between the two germline ends. CDR1 is SGDLS, CDR2 YYNGEE, per germline. The CDR3 nucleotides read TGTGCCAGCAGCCCGGACCCGGGGAGAGAGCAGTACTTC. Protein: CASSPDPGREQYF.

The genes are TRBV5-1 and TRBJ2-4; D unresolved. The CDR3 has 15 amino acids. Germline values: CDR1 SGHRS, CDR2 YFSETQ. The V end was cut by 4 bases, the J end by 0 bases, with 11 bases between. Here the CDR3 reads CASSAYDLAKNIQYF. For the CDR3, the DNA is TGCGCCAGCAGCGCCTACGATCTAGCCAAAAACATTCAGTACTTC.

The rearrangement links TRBV2 to TRBJ1-4; no clear D gene. This CDR3 is built from 15 residues. Germline CDR1 is SNHLY and CDR2 is FYNNEI. V was shortened by 4 bases and J by 8 bases, with 17 bases between the two germline ends. The CDR3 region is CASSARTVSGEKLFF. The CDR3 nucleotides are TGTGCCAGCAGTGCCAGGACCGTTTCAGGAGAAAAACTGTTTTTT.

The rearrangement joins TRBV4-2 to TRBJ2-3; 9 bases map to TRBD2. This CDR3 is built from 15 residues. Germline CDR1 is LGHNA and CDR2 is YNFKEQ. V shed 0 bases and J 8 bases; nucleotides not matched to a gene: 6. In nucleotides, the CDR3 is TGTGCCAGCAGCCAAGAACCAGCGGGAGGCGGTACGCAGTATTTT. The encoded protein is CASSQEPAGGGTQYF.

This chain connects TRBV29-1 to TRBJ2-3; D possibly uses TRBD1 or TRBD2 (6 bases each). CDR1 is SQVTM, CDR2 ANQGSEA, per germline. There are 11 residues in the CDR3. Trimming left V 8 bases short and J 4 bases short, with 10 bases between. This CDR3 reads CSTGTSDTQYF. The CDR3 region has the DNA TGCAGCACAGGGACTTCAGATACGCAGTATTTT.

In nucleotides, the CDR3 is TGTGCCAGCAGTAACGACAGACCCTACGAGCAGTACTTC. As protein: CASSNDRPYEQYF. The chain uses TRBV6-1 and TRBJ2-7; maybe TRBD1 (5 bases). This CDR3 spans 13 amino acids. Per germline, CDR1 MNHNS and CDR2 SASEGT. V lost 5 bases to trimming and J lost 2 bases, with 10 bases between them.

This chain links TRBV10-3 with TRBJ1-3, with D possibly being TRBD1 (5 bases). The CDR3 consists of 13 residues. From germline, CDR1 is ENHRY and CDR2 SYGVKD. Trimming shortened V by 8 bases and J by 4 bases, and 12 bases separated the two germline ends. The CDR3 spells CAIFAGWGNTIYF. The CDR3 nucleotides read TGTGCCATCTTTGCAGGGTGGGGAAACACCATATATTTT.

The CDR3 DNA reads TGTGCCAGCAGTGAAACAGGGGAAACCGGCTACACCTTC. Translating it yields CASSETGETGYTF. The chain recombines TRBV25-1 with TRBJ1-2; 7 positions match TRBD1. The V gene's germline CDR1 is MGHDK and CDR2 SYGVNS. This CDR3 has 13 amino acids. V lost 2 bases, J lost 8 bases, and 5 bases stayed unmatched.

As concerns this clone: This sequence may be a read error, since a much larger clone differs from it by one base. The same CDR3 also results from other DNA sequences found in this sample. This chain joins TRBV20-1 and TRBJ2-1; no definite D call. In germline, CDR1 is DFQATT, CDR2 SNEGSKA (reference sequence). This CDR3 is 11 amino acids long. The CDR3 loop reads CSAETNNEQFF. The CDR3, as DNA: TGCAGTGCGGAGACAAACAACGAGCAGTTCTTC.

The J gene is TRBJ1-2, the V gene TRBV28; a possible D gene is TRBD1 (6 bases). The CDR3 is made up of 14 amino acids. Trimming pared 5 bases from V and 2 bases from J, leaving 12 bases between. In germline, CDR1 is MDHEN, CDR2 SYDVKM. The CDR3 is CASSRRTANYGYTF. The CDR3 DNA sequence: TGTGCCAGCAGTCGCAGGACAGCCAACTATGGCTACACCTTC.

On this clone itself: At one end the junction does not follow the germline gene, possibly because of a read error. The chain is built from TRBV20-1 and TRBJ2-7, with unresolved D. The length of the CDR3 is 11 residues. Germline V gene sequence: CDR1 DFQATT, CDR2 SNEGSKA (reference sequence). The CDR3 DNA is TGTTCCCCCGGCGACCCTTACGAGCAGTACTTC. This sequence encodes CSPGDPYEQYF.

This clone was seen a single time. This sequence joins TRBV15 and TRBJ2-5, with 10 nucleotides matching TRBD2. The CDR3 length is 19 residues. The germline CDR1 and CDR2 sequences are LNHNV and YYDKDF (reference sequence). J was trimmed by 0 bases and V by 5 bases; bases with no gene match: 15. The CDR3 loop is CATSDTSGNPKKYQETQYF. As DNA, the CDR3 is TGTGCCACCAGCGATACTAGCGGGAACCCGAAAAAGTACCAAGAGACCCAGTACTTC.

The chain has TRBV6-5 and TRBJ2-5, with 7 bases aligning to TRBD1. This CDR3 has 15 residues. The J segment lost 1 base and the V segment lost 7 bases, leaving 9 bases of the junction unmatched. Looked up from germline, CDR1 is MNHEY and CDR2 is SVGAGI. This CDR3 is CASTKGGSFQETQYF. In DNA, the CDR3 is TGTGCCAGCACCAAAGGGGGCAGCTTCCAAGAGACCCAGTACTTC.

Only a few counts were recorded for this clone. This chain connects TRBV9 to TRBJ2-3; D gene unclear. Germline-derived CDR1 and CDR2 are SGDLS and YYNGEE. The CDR3 has 12 residues. The V gene lost 0 bases and the J gene lost 5 bases, with 4 bases spanning the gap. CDR3 DNA sequence: TGTGCCAGCAGCGTAGGGGAAGATACGCAGTATTTT. Protein sequence: CASSVGEDTQYF.

This rearrangement joins TRBV5-1 to TRBJ1-3; no clear D gene. The CDR3 is 14 amino acids. Germline V gene lookup returns CDR1 SGHRS and CDR2 YFSETQ. Deletions cut 3 bases from V and 0 bases from J, with 7 bases between. DNA of the CDR3: TGCGCCAGCAGCTCACAAAGCTCTGGAAACACCATATATTTT. Translating gives CASSSQSSGNTIYF.

This clone was counted once. V gene TRBV11-2 combines with J gene TRBJ2-4; 8 bases fit TRBD1. The CDR3 is 14 amino acids. With 5 bases clipped from V and 0 bases from J, the junction kept 0 bases outside the gene matches. The germline gives CDR1 SGHAT, CDR2 FQNNGV. The CDR3 loop reads CASSDRGAKNIQYF. CDR3 nucleotides: TGTGCCAGCAGCGACAGGGGAGCCAAAAACATTCAGTACTTC.

V gene TRBV5-1 combines with J gene TRBJ2-5; TRBD2 matches 10 bases. V lost 4 bases, J lost 0 bases, and 6 bases stayed unmatched. CDR3 size: 16 residues. Germline CDR1 SGHRS, CDR2 YFSETQ. Here the CDR3 reads CASSRWTSGNQETQYF. In nucleotides, the CDR3 is TGCGCCAGCAGCCGCTGGACTAGCGGAAACCAAGAGACCCAGTACTTC.

The chain has TRBV6-5 and TRBJ1-3; the D is unclear. Deletions cut 6 bases from V and 0 bases from J, with 9 bases between. The germline V gene encodes CDR1 MNHEY and CDR2 SVGAGI. This CDR3 is built from 14 residues. CDR3 sequence reads: CASRPRFSGNTIYF. CDR3 in DNA: TGTGCCAGCAGGCCGCGTTTCTCTGGAAACACCATATATTTT.

This clone was found once. This sequence joins TRBV6-5 and TRBJ1-1; D is perhaps TRBD1 (6 bases). This CDR3 is built from 16 residues. The germline CDR1 and CDR2 sequences are MNHEY and SVGAGI. Trimming pared 0 bases from V and 1 base from J, leaving 12 bases between. CDR3 nucleotide sequence: TGTGCCAGCAGTTACTCCTTGGGGGCGGCGAACACTGAAGCTTTCTTT. Amino acid sequence: CASSYSLGAANTEAFF.

This chain links TRBV6-1 with TRBJ1-2, with 10 positions matching TRBD1. The CDR3 sequence is 15 residues long. Germline assignment: CDR1 MNHNS and CDR2 SASEGT. V lost 1 base and J lost 6; bases outside the gene matches: 5. The CDR3 sequence: CASSEGGQGSHGYTF. CDR3 DNA sequence: TGTGCCAGCAGTGAAGGGGGACAGGGGAGTCATGGCTACACCTTC.

The chain joins TRBV7-8 to TRBJ2-7; no firm D call. V was pared by 2 bases and J by 6 bases, with 8 bases between. The CDR3 covers 12 residues. Germline CDR1 and CDR2: SGHVS and FQNEAQ. The CDR3 nucleotides are TGTGCCAGCAGCTTACGTGCCCGCGAGCAGTACTTC. Its protein product is CASSLRAREQYF.

The V call is TRBV28, the J call TRBJ2-7; 9 bases match TRBD2. The germline V gene encodes CDR1 MDHEN and CDR2 SYDVKM. The CDR3 contains 15 residues. With 0 bases clipped from V and 5 bases from J, the junction kept 5 bases outside the gene matches. CDR3 in amino acids: CASSLWGGRADEQYF. In nucleotides, the CDR3 is TGTGCCAGCAGTTTATGGGGCGGGAGGGCGGACGAGCAGTACTTC.

The chain combines TRBV7-9 with TRBJ2-3; D might be TRBD1 (5 bases). The germline V and J ends were trimmed by 5 bases and 0 bases, with 12 bases remaining between them. This CDR3 region has 15 residues. CDR1 SEHNR and CDR2 FQNEAQ come from the germline V gene (reference sequence). The chain's CDR3 is CASSRRTTSTDTQYF. The CDR3 DNA reads as TGTGCCAGCAGCCGACGGACAACTAGCACAGATACGCAGTATTTT.

This CDR3 is CASSLGTGRAGNTIYF. The CDR3 region has the DNA TGTGCCAGCAGCCTAGGAACAGGGCGTGCAGGAAACACCATATATTTT. The gene calls are TRBV28 and TRBJ1-3, with a possible D match to TRBD1 (6 bases). Germline CDR1 and CDR2: MDHEN and SYDVKM. The CDR3 contains 16 residues. V lost 6 bases to trimming and J lost 4 bases, with 19 bases between them.

Note on this clone: A much bigger clone sits one base away, suggesting this may be a read error. This chain links TRBV19 with TRBJ2-3; 7 nucleotides line up with TRBD2. The CDR3 runs 14 residues. V shed 2 bases and J 4 bases; nucleotides not matched to a gene: 3. Germline V lookup: CDR1 LNHDA, CDR2 SQIVND (reference sequence). The CDR3 nucleotides are TGTGCCAGTAGTATAACTACTAGCGCAGATACGCAGTATTTT. As protein: CASSITTSADTQYF. Variable domain in full (rest from reference TRBV19 and TRBJ2-3): DGGITQSPKYLFRKEGQNVTLSCEQNLNHDAMYWYRQDPGQGLRLIYYSQIVNDFQKGDIAEGYSVSREKKESFPLTVTSAQKNPTAFYLCASSITTSADTQYFGPGTRLTVL.

The genes are TRBV27 and TRBJ2-1; D may correspond to TRBD1 or TRBD2 (6 bases each). From germline, CDR1 is MNHEY and CDR2 SMNVEV (reference sequence). V was clipped by 5 bases and J by 4 bases, with 12 bases between them. The CDR3 totals 14 residues. The CDR3 sequence is CASSPGDFYNEQFF. The CDR3 coding sequence is TGTGCCAGCAGTCCAGGGGACTTTTACAATGAGCAGTTCTTC.

A word on this clone: The sample has other DNA sequences that encode this CDR3 too. This sequence joins TRBV18 and TRBJ2-7, with 10 bases fitting TRBD2. The CDR3 length is 14 residues. V shed 2 bases, J shed 3 bases, and the junction held 1 base outside the gene matches. Germline CDR1 KGHSH, CDR2 LQKENI. In DNA form, the CDR3 reads TGTGCCAGCTCACCAGGACTAGCGGTCTACGAGCAGTACTTC. This translates into CASSPGLAVYEQYF.